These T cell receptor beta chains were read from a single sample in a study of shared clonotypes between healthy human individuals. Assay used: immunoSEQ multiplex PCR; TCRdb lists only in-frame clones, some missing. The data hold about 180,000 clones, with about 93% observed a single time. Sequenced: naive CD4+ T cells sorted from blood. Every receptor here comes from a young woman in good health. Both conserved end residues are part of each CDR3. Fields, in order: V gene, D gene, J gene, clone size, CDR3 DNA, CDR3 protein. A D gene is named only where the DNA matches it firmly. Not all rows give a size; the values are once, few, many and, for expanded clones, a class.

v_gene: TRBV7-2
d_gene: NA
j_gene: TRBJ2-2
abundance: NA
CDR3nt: TGTGCCAGCAGCTTACAGGCCGCGGGGCTGTTTTTT
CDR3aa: CASSLQAAGLFF

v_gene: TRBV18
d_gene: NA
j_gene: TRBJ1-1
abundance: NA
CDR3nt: TGTGCCAGCTCACCGCTAAATGGGGTGGGAACTGAAGCTTTCTTT
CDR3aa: CASSPLNGVGTEAFF

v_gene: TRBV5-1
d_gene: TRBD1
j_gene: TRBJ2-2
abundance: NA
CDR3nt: TGCGCCAGCAGCGGGACAGGGCCACGCATAACCGGGGAGCTGTTTTTT
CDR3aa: CASSGTGPRITGELFF

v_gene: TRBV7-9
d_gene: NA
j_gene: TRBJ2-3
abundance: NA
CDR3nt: TGTGCCAGCAGCCCGGAACAACAGGGAATTAGCACAGATACGCAGTATTTT
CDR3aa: CASSPEQQGISTDTQYF

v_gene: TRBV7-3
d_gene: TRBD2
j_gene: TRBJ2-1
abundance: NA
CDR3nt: TGTGCCAGCAGCCGCGGGGGAGAGCAGTTCTTC
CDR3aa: CASSRGGEQFF

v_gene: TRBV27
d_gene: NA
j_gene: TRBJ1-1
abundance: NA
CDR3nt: TGTGCCAGCAGTTTCTCTAGGGGGGGCACTGAAGCTTTCTTT
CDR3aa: CASSFSRGGTEAFF

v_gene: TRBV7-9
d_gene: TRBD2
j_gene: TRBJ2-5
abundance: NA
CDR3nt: TGTGCCAGCAGCCCCAGTAAGCGGGAGGCGGGGGAGACCCAGTACTTC
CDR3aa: CASSPSKREAGETQYF

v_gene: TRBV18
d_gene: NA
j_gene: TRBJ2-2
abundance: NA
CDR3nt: TGTGCCAGCGGAGCAGGTCAAAACACCGGGGAGCTGTTTTTT
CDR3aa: CASGAGQNTGELFF

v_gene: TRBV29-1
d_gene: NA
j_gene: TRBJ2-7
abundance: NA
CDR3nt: TGCAGCGTTGATGGTGTCTCCCGGGAATCCGAGCAGTACTTC
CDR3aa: CSVDGVSRESEQYF

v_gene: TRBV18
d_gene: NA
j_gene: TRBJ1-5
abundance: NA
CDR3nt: TGTGCCAGCTCGCAGGACAGAAACAATCAGCCCCAGCATTTT
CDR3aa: CASSQDRNNQPQHF

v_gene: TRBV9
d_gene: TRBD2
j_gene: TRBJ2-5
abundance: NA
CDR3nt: TGTGCCAGCAGCGTCGCGACTAGCGGGAGTGTAAAGACCCAGTACTTC
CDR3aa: CASSVATSGSVKTQYF

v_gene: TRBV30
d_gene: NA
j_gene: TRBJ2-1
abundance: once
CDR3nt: TGTGCCTGGAGTCTCTATCTCAATGAGCAGTTCTTC
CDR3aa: CAWSLYLNEQFF

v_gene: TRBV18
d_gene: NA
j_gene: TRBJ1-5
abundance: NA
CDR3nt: TGTGCCAGCTCACCATACTCGCAGGGGAACAATCAGCCCCAGCATTTT
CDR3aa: CASSPYSQGNNQPQHF

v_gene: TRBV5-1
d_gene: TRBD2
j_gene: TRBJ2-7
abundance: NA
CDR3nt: TGCGCCAGCAGCCAGACTAGCGGGAGGCTTACCACCTACGAGCAGTACTTC
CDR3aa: CASSQTSGRLTTYEQYF

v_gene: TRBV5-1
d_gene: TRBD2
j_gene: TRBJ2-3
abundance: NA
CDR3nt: TGCGCCAGCAGCCCGAGGACTAGTACCACAGATACGCAGTATTTT
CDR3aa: CASSPRTSTTDTQYF